Following are 23 T cell receptor beta chains from one sample sequenced in a study of regulatory T cells in long-lasting Graves disease. TCR beta libraries were built with iRepertoire HTBI primers and Arm-PCR of CDR3 regions. TCRdb re-derived calls from the multiplex PCR reads in MiXCR, one entry per CDR3 protein. The data show some 470,000 distinct CDR3 sequences, roughly 21% seen once. The time point was: persistent/refractory GD, antithyroid drugs over 5 years with positive TRAb. RNA extracted from PBMCs served as the sequencing template. This material consisted of peripheral blood mononuclear cells (PBMCs), taken when the disease was refractory, from a patient treated with antithyroid drugs. These TCRs come from a female donor with Graves disease.

The V gene is TRBV19, the J gene TRBJ1-1; D gene unclear. Germline V lookup: CDR1 LNHDA, CDR2 SQIVND (reference sequence). V was clipped by 4 bases and J by 14 bases, with 11 bases between them. The CDR3 is made up of 10 amino acids. This CDR3 reads CASSTPLGFF. As DNA, the CDR3 is TGTGCCAGTAGTACCCCGCTAGGGTTCTTT.

The genes are TRBV3-1 and TRBJ1-2; D unresolved. Trimming left V 1 base short and J 6 bases short, with 12 bases between. The V gene's germline CDR1 is LGHDT and CDR2 YNNKEL (reference sequence). The CDR3 spans 14 residues. CDR3 sequence: CASSQVRAMDGYTF. Written as DNA, the CDR3 is TGTGCCAGCAGCCAAGTTCGGGCTATGGATGGCTACACCTTC.

This clonotype was recorded many times. The chain combines TRBV28 with TRBJ2-2, with TRBD1 as a possible D gene (6 bases). V shed 6 bases and J shed 4 bases, with 18 bases lying between them. The length of the CDR3 is 16 residues. From germline, CDR1 is MDHEN and CDR2 SYDVKM. The CDR3 DNA is TGTGCCAGCAGCTCCCCCCAGGGGTGGATCACCGGGGAGCTGTTTTTT. It specifies CASSSPQGWITGELFF.

This clonotype was counted at least ten times. The V call is TRBV12-3 or TRBV12-4, the J call TRBJ2-7; the match to TRBD1 covers 7 bases. CDR3 length: 14 amino acids. The trim removed 3 bases at V and 2 bases at J, leaving 4 bases unmatched. Here the CDR3 reads CASSFGTETYEQYF. CDR3 DNA sequence: TGTGCCAGCAGTTTTGGGACAGAAACCTACGAGCAGTACTTC.

In its sample, this clonotype was seen many times. The rearrangement joins TRBV11-2 to TRBJ2-7; 7 nucleotides match TRBD1. Per germline, CDR1 SGHAT and CDR2 FQNNGV. The CDR3 is 15 residues long. Trimming removed 4 bases from V and 2 bases from J; junction bases left unmatched: 8. CDR3 amino acids: CASSSSGQNTYEQYF. The CDR3 DNA follows: TGTGCCAGCAGCTCCTCGGGACAGAATACCTACGAGCAGTACTTC.

The chain's CDR3 is CASSQTGTGVGYTF. In nucleotides, the CDR3 is TGCGCCAGCAGCCAAACCGGGACAGGGGTTGGCTACACCTTC. The rearrangement uses TRBV4-3 and TRBJ1-2; 10 positions match TRBD1. J lost 7 bases, V lost 2 bases, and 4 bases had no gene match. The CDR3 sequence is 14 residues long. Germline V CDR1 and CDR2: LGHNA, YSLEER.

There are many counts of this clonotype. The chain employs TRBV6-1 and TRBJ2-7, with 8 bases identical to TRBD1. The CDR3 covers 15 residues. V trimming: 5 bases; J trimming: 0 bases; junction bases outside the gene matches: 6. The V gene's germline CDR1 is MNHNS and CDR2 SASEGT. The CDR3 DNA sequence: TGTGCCAGCAGTAAGGACAGGGACAGCTCCTACGAGCAGTACTTC. It encodes CASSKDRDSSYEQYF.

The V call is TRBV30, the J call TRBJ2-1, with D possibly called TRBD1 or TRBD2 (6 bases each). The V end lost 1 base, the J end lost 5 bases, and 15 bases lay between the germline ends. Germline CDR1 and CDR2: GTSNPN and SVGIG (reference sequence). The CDR3 spans 15 residues. The CDR3: CAWSGRGQVHNEQFF. The CDR3 nucleotides read TGTGCCTGGAGTGGGAGGGGACAAGTCCACAATGAGCAGTTCTTC. Using reference TRBV30 and TRBJ2-1 for the parts outside the CDR3, the full variable domain is SQTIHQWPATLVQPVGSPLSLECTVEGTSNPNLYWYRQAAGRGLQLLFYSVGIGQISSEVPQNLSASRPQDRQFILSSKKLLLSDSGFYLCAWSGRGQVHNEQFFGPGTRLTVL.

V is TRBV28 and J is TRBJ2-1; D is unclear. V lost 5 bases and J lost 12, with 11 bases in between. The CDR3 covers 11 residues. The V gene's germline CDR1 is MDHEN and CDR2 SYDVKM. CDR3: CASSALGRQFF. As DNA, the CDR3 is TGTGCCAGCAGTGCCTTAGGACGGCAGTTCTTC.

As concerns this clonotype: This CDR3 fails to terminate in the conserved phenylalanine or tryptophan, so it likely reflects a read error. V usage is TRBV7-9 and J usage is TRBJ2-7; 11 positions agree with TRBD2. The CDR3 covers 15 residues. V dropped 4 bases and J dropped 5; count of bases not matched to a gene: 7. Germline CDR1 is SEHNR and CDR2 is FQNEAQ (reference sequence). The CDR3 here is CASSSLAGGPHEQYS. The CDR3 region has the DNA TGTGCCAGCAGCTCCTTAGCGGGAGGGCCTCACGAGCAGTACTCC.

This clonotype was observed a single time. The chain is built from TRBV7-9 and TRBJ1-1; D call uncertain. This CDR3 contains 15 residues. Germline V gives CDR1 SEHNR, CDR2 FQNEAQ (reference sequence). The V and J ends lost 5 bases and 11 bases respectively, with 24 bases between them. CDR3 coding DNA: TGTGCCAGCAGCCGCGCCCCCGACCGTCCTAGCTATGCTTTCTTT. Translating gives CASSRAPDRPSYAFF.

This clonotype was detected many times. The CDR3 coding sequence is TGTGCTAGTGCTTTAGGGACGGACTATGGCTACACCTTC. Residues: CASALGTDYGYTF. The chain couples TRBV12-5 to TRBJ1-2; TRBD1 might be the D (5 bases). This CDR3 region has 13 residues. V was shortened by 7 bases and J by 3 bases, with 12 bases between the two germline ends. CDR1 and CDR2 (germline): LGHNT, FRNRAP.

This clonotype was counted ten times or more. The genes are TRBV6-1 and TRBJ2-2, with TRBD1 identical over 7 bases. This CDR3 has 15 amino acids. The V gene's germline CDR1 is MNHNS and CDR2 SASEGT. Trimming at V came to 1 base and at J to 3 bases, leaving 2 bases not matched to a gene. The CDR3 spells CASSEDRGDTGELFF. CDR3 in DNA: TGTGCCAGCAGTGAAGACAGGGGCGACACCGGGGAGCTGTTTTTT.

This clonotype was detected many times. The chain uses TRBV6-5 and TRBJ2-7; D is ambiguous. Germline CDR1 is MNHEY and CDR2 is SVGAGI. V gave up 0 bases and J gave up 0 bases, with 3 bases separating them. This CDR3 is 13 amino acids long. CDR3 loop: CASSYSNSYEQYF. The DNA for the CDR3 is TGTGCCAGCAGTTACTCGAACTCCTACGAGCAGTACTTC.

The chain employs TRBV20-1 and TRBJ1-1, with 7 bases fitting TRBD1. CDR1 and CDR2 (germline): DFQATT, SNEGSKA (reference sequence). The CDR3 extends over 14 amino acids. Losses at the gene ends were 4 bases for V and 4 bases for J; bases not matched to a gene: 9. The CDR3 DNA reads TGCAGTGCTAACCGGGACAGTGGGATCACTGAAGCTTTCTTT. It specifies CSANRDSGITEAFF.

Comment on this clonotype: At one boundary the junction diverges from the germline segment, which might be a read error. V is TRBV6-5 and J is TRBJ1-1; the D is unclear. Germline V gene lookup returns CDR1 MNHEY and CDR2 SVGAGI. The CDR3 sequence is 14 residues long. The CDR3 loop reads CASSYMGGNTEAFF. The DNA for the CDR3 is TGTGCCAGCAGTTACATGGGAGGGAACACTGAGGCTTTCTTT.

At least ten counts were recorded for this clonotype. The V call is TRBV27, the J call TRBJ2-7; D may be TRBD2 (6 bases). Germline loops: CDR1 MNHEY, CDR2 SMNVEV (reference sequence). The CDR3 runs to 13 residues. V dropped 3 bases and J dropped 6 bases, with 12 bases sitting between them. CDR3 protein: CASSLSGVREQYF. CDR3 coding DNA: TGTGCCAGCAGTTTGTCGGGGGTCCGCGAGCAGTACTTC.

This clonotype has at least ten counts. This chain uses TRBV5-1 with TRBJ2-7, with D tentatively TRBD1 (5 bases). The V end was cut by 1 base, the J end by 6 bases, with 14 bases between. In germline, CDR1 is SGHRS, CDR2 YFSETQ. The CDR3 runs to 14 residues. CDR3 protein: CASSLYARVSEQYF. As DNA, the CDR3 is TGCGCCAGCAGCTTGTATGCCAGGGTCTCCGAGCAGTACTTC.

This clonotype was seen repeatedly, ten times or more. This chain connects TRBV6-5 to TRBJ2-7; TRBD2 matches at 11 bases. This CDR3 spans 16 amino acids. Germline V gene lookup returns CDR1 MNHEY and CDR2 SVGAGI. Trimming at V came to 4 bases and at J to 2 bases, leaving 7 bases not matched to a gene. The DNA for the CDR3 is TGTGCCAGCAGTTCCCGACTAGCGGGGAACCCCTACGAGCAGTACTTC. Residues: CASSSRLAGNPYEQYF.

As concerns this clonotype: A much bigger clone sits one base away, suggesting this may be a read error. The CDR3 protein is CASRLGGGREKLFF. DNA for the CDR3: TGTGCCAGCAGATTAGGAGGAGGTCGGGAAAAACTGTTTTTT. This sequence joins TRBV3-1 and TRBJ1-4; D is uncertain. V lost 6 bases to trimming and J lost 8 bases, with 16 bases between them. This CDR3 is built from 14 residues. CDR1 and CDR2 from the germline V gene are LGHDT and YNNKEL (reference sequence).

This clonotype was recorded a few times. This sequence joins TRBV29-1 and TRBJ1-2, with D possibly matching TRBD1 (6 bases). V was pared by 6 bases and J by 7 bases, with 18 bases between. Germline loops: CDR1 SQVTM, CDR2 ANQGSEA. This CDR3 contains 13 residues. The CDR3 DNA reads TGCAGCGTGGGAGAACTTACAGGGTCTGGCTACACCTTC. Residues: CSVGELTGSGYTF. The entire variable domain, with the rest obtained from reference TRBV29-1 and TRBJ1-2, is as follows: SAVISQKPSRDICQRGTSLTIQCQVDSQVTMMFWYRQQPGQSLTLIATANQGSEATYESGFVIDKFPISRPNLTFSTLTVSNMSPEDSSIYLCSVGELTGSGYTFGSGTRLTVV.

This clonotype has a count of ten or more. The chain joins TRBV5-1 to TRBJ1-2, with TRBD1 matching over 9 bases. V was pared by 5 bases and J by 3 bases, with 8 bases of the junction left unmatched. Germline CDR1 SGHRS, CDR2 YFSETQ. CDR3 length equals 15 residues. The CDR3 nucleotides are TGCGCCAGCAGTCGTAGGACAGGGGATGACTATGGCTACACCTTC. Protein product: CASSRRTGDDYGYTF.

This clonotype has at least ten counts. The V call is TRBV7-6, the J call TRBJ2-5; D gene uncertain. Trimming took off 6 bases at V and 4 bases at J, with 9 bases between the two ends. CDR3 size: 12 residues. Germline V gene data show CDR1 as SGHVS and CDR2 as FNYEAQ. The CDR3 here is CASSSTPETQYF. The CDR3 region has the DNA TGTGCCAGCAGTTCTACCCCAGAGACCCAGTACTTC.